The 14 T cell receptor beta chains given below trace back to one sample, sequenced in a study of cytomegalovirus exposure and HLA in healthy donors. Primers included in the PCR were 60 Vbeta and 13 Jbeta primers. Using immunoSEQ multiplex PCR, the repertoire was profiled, and TCRdb retains in-frame clones only, with some absent. The sample includes about 120,000 clones, 60% to 85% of them seen just once. Sequenced input: PBMCs. The receptors come from a human donor in good health.

Comments on this clone: Distinct nucleotide sequences in the sample also encode this CDR3. The chain recombines TRBV18 with TRBJ2-5, with D possibly TRBD1 on 5 matching bases. Trimming shortened V by 4 bases and J by 4 bases, and 10 bases separated the two germline ends. Germline lookup yields CDR1 KGHSH and CDR2 LQKENI. The CDR3 contains 13 residues. CDR3 sequence reads: CASSRDRRETQYF. CDR3 sequence (DNA): TGTGCCAGCTCACGAGACAGACGAGAGACCCAGTACTTC.

The chain links TRBV7-9 to TRBJ2-7; 10 nucleotides align to TRBD2. The CDR3 has 16 amino acids. Germline CDR1 SEHNR, CDR2 FQNEAQ (reference sequence). V lost 1 base and J lost 7; bases outside the gene matches: 10. CDR3 bases: TGTGCCAGCAGCTTAGGGACTAGCGGACAGCCTGGGGAGCAGTACTTC. Protein product: CASSLGTSGQPGEQYF.

The V gene is TRBV7-2, the J gene TRBJ2-7; 13 bases are shared with TRBD2. Unmatched junction bases numbered 6, after V lost 4 bases and J lost 6 bases. Germline V gives CDR1 SGHTA, CDR2 FQGNSA. CDR3 length: 15 residues. The CDR3 DNA reads as TGTGCCAGCAGCTCCCGACTAGCGGGGGGCCTCGAGCAGTACTTC. It is translated as CASSSRLAGGLEQYF.

The rearrangement links TRBV29-1 to TRBJ1-1; a weak D match, TRBD1 (6 bases). The CDR3 loop spans 10 amino acids. Per the germline V gene, CDR1 is SQVTM and CDR2 is ANQGSEA. Trimming left V 7 bases short and J 8 bases short, with 11 bases between. The CDR3 loop reads CSANREEAFF. The DNA of the CDR3 is TGCAGCGCCAACAGGGAAGAAGCTTTCTTT.

The gene calls are TRBV9 and TRBJ2-1, with 7 bases matching TRBD1. V dropped 4 bases and J dropped 6; count of bases not matched to a gene: 10. Germline CDR1 reads SGDLS; CDR2 reads YYNGEE. The CDR3 contains 15 residues. This CDR3 reads CASSSLGTVVNEQFF. The CDR3, as DNA: TGTGCCAGCAGCTCCCTTGGGACAGTCGTCAATGAGCAGTTCTTC.

The chain employs TRBV29-1 and TRBJ1-2; 7 bases are a match to TRBD1. V lost 5 bases, J lost 4 bases, and 7 bases stayed unmatched. The CDR3 totals 13 residues. The germline V gene encodes CDR1 SQVTM and CDR2 ANQGSEA. Here the CDR3 DNA reads TGCAGCGTTCGCAGGGGGTTAGGCTATGGCTACACCTTC. It yields the protein CSVRRGLGYGYTF.

The rearrangement links TRBV15 to TRBJ2-3, with 11 bases lining up with TRBD2. Trimming at V came to 2 bases and at J to 4 bases, leaving 2 bases not matched to a gene. Germline-derived CDR1 and CDR2 are LNHNV and YYDKDF (reference sequence). This CDR3 contains 15 residues. CDR3 bases: TGTGCCACCAGCAGAAATAGCGGGGGGGCAGATACGCAGTATTTT. Its translation is CATSRNSGGADTQYF.

This chain links TRBV6-1 with TRBJ2-5; maybe TRBD2 (6 bases). V dropped 8 bases and J dropped 5 bases, with 15 bases sitting between them. This CDR3 is built from 13 residues. Germline V gene lookup returns CDR1 MNHNS and CDR2 SASEGT. The CDR3 DNA sequence: TGTGCCAGCGAAATGACTAGAAGGGAGACCCAGTACTTC. As protein: CASEMTRRETQYF.

The gene calls are TRBV2 and TRBJ2-3; D is possibly TRBD2 (5 bases). CDR3 length equals 15 residues. Trimming left V 6 bases short and J 6 bases short, with 19 bases between. Per the germline V gene, CDR1 is SNHLY and CDR2 is FYNNEI. CDR3 in DNA: TGTGCCAGCAGGGCTCCCGGGGTGGCCTGGGATACGCAGTATTTT. Translating it yields CASRAPGVAWDTQYF.

The rearrangement uses TRBV4-1 and TRBJ2-3, with 9 positions matching TRBD2. CDR1 MGHRA and CDR2 YSYEKL come from the germline V gene. The CDR3 runs 17 residues. V dropped 4 bases and J dropped 2; count of bases not matched to a gene: 10. The CDR3 loop reads CASSPSPPGLATDTQYF. The CDR3 coding sequence is TGCGCCAGCAGCCCATCTCCTCCGGGACTAGCCACAGATACGCAGTATTTT.

This sequence joins TRBV19 and TRBJ1-5; possible D gene TRBD1, 5 bases. The V gene lost 4 bases and the J gene lost 7 bases, with 14 bases spanning the gap. CDR1 is LNHDA, CDR2 SQIVND, per germline (reference sequence). The CDR3 has 14 residues. The CDR3 DNA reads TGTGCCAGTAGTACTGGGGGGTGGAGACAGCCCCAGCATTTT. Translated: CASSTGGWRQPQHF.

The chain uses TRBV28 and TRBJ1-4; possible D gene TRBD1, 6 bases. The CDR3 contains 16 residues. Germline assignment: CDR1 MDHEN and CDR2 SYDVKM. Trimming removed 3 bases from V and 7 bases from J, with 18 bases in between. This CDR3 reads CASSFRSLLRGEKLFF. The CDR3 DNA reads as TGTGCCAGCAGTTTTAGATCCCTACTCAGGGGTGAAAAACTGTTTTTT.

This clone was detected only a few times. The J gene is TRBJ1-2, the V gene TRBV6-5, with a possible D match to TRBD1 (5 bases). Deletions cut 2 bases from V and 5 bases from J, with 6 bases between. Germline V gene sequence: CDR1 MNHEY, CDR2 SVGAGI. This CDR3 comprises 12 residues. CDR3 protein: CASSYQGYGYTF. CDR3 bases: TGTGCCAGCAGTTACCAGGGATATGGCTACACCTTC.

V gene TRBV27 combines with J gene TRBJ2-2; tentative D call: TRBD2 (6 bases). From germline, CDR1 is MNHEY and CDR2 SMNVEV (reference sequence). Trimming cost V 3 bases and J 8 bases, with 19 bases left between them. The CDR3 extends over 16 amino acids. CDR3 DNA sequence: TGTGCCAGCAGTTTCGGGTCATTTGCCGCGGGAGGGGAGCTGTTTTTT. Encoded protein: CASSFGSFAAGGELFF.